The 8 T cell receptor beta chains given below trace back to one sample, sequenced in a study of monozygotic twins with inflammatory bowel disease (dated by TCRdb to between 2018 and 2021). Library prep was done by 5' RACE. Sequencing took place on an Illumina HiSeq 2500. After TCRdb reprocessed the reads, each CDR3 protein sequence was kept as one row, without DNA. The data table for this sample lists some 190,000 distinct CDR3 sequences. Less than 9% of the sample is held by the ten biggest clonotypes. The sample comprised blood. These TCRs come from a human donor with ulcerative colitis or Crohn's disease, or a healthy co-twin of an affected twin (not recorded which).

The chain has TRBV11-3 and TRBJ2-2; TCRdb designates TRBD1, a call that cannot be tested without DNA. The germline gives CDR1 SGHNT, CDR2 YENEEA. CDR3 length: 14 amino acids. CDR3 protein: CASSLVQGTGELFF.

This chain joins TRBV12-3 or TRBV12-4 and TRBJ1-4. This CDR3 spans 16 amino acids. This CDR3 reads CASSFRRPGWNEKLFF.

The V and J genes are TRBV20-1 and TRBJ2-3. The CDR3 spans 16 residues. Germline V gene lookup returns CDR1 DFQATT and CDR2 SNEGSKA (reference sequence). The CDR3 spells CSARKAGFRSTDTQYF.

The rearrangement joins TRBV9 to TRBJ2-3; TCRdb gives TRBD2 as the D gene, but with no DNA this cannot be confirmed. The CDR3 extends over 16 amino acids. In germline, CDR1 is SGDLS, CDR2 YYNGEE. CDR3 loop: CASNAPKGGPADTQYF.

The chain has TRBV6-5 and TRBJ2-2. CDR1 is MNHEY, CDR2 SVGAGI, per germline. This CDR3 has 13 amino acids. CDR3 sequence: CASSYSSTGELFF.

The gene calls are TRBV18 and TRBJ2-7; TCRdb selects TRBD2, and the lack of DNA leaves this call unchecked. Germline V gene data show CDR1 as KGHSH and CDR2 as LQKENI. The CDR3 is 16 amino acids. CDR3 residues: CASSPSGTSGTWEQYF.

The J gene is TRBJ1-5, the V gene TRBV7-2; without DNA, the TCRdb call of TRBD1 cannot be checked. This CDR3 comprises 15 residues. CDR1 and CDR2 from the germline V gene are SGHTA and FQGNSA. CDR3 protein: CASSLTGQGWEPQHF.

The chain is built from TRBV7-6 and TRBJ1-6; there is no DNA to check the TCRdb D call of TRBD1. The CDR3 spans 14 residues. Germline V CDR1 and CDR2: SGHVS, FNYEAQ. The CDR3 reads CASGEGRYNSPLHF.